This paragraph covers one TCR beta chain sequence. RNA transcripts gave rise to amplified TCR beta CDR3 regions. The HTBI set primed first-round TCR CDR3 RT-PCR. Using its own MiXCR run on the multiplex PCR reads, TCRdb lists one record per CDR3 protein. The table shows over 450,000 distinct CDR3 sequences, with 17% occurring only once. This record belongs to a study of T cells in Graves' hyperthyroidism and ophthalmopathy. The CDR3 covers 12 residues. Per the germline V gene, CDR1 is PRHDT and CDR2 is FYEKMQ (reference sequence). V was shortened by 5 bases and J by 12 bases, with 14 bases between the two germline ends.

V usage is TRBV13 and J usage is TRBJ2-1, with no clear D. The sequencing input was blood. The clonotype comes from a woman aged 18-29 years with Graves' ophthalmopathy. In DNA form, the CDR3 reads TGTGCCAGCAGCCCTCTGGGGTTTGGGCAGTTCTTC. The encoded protein is CASSPLGFGQFF.